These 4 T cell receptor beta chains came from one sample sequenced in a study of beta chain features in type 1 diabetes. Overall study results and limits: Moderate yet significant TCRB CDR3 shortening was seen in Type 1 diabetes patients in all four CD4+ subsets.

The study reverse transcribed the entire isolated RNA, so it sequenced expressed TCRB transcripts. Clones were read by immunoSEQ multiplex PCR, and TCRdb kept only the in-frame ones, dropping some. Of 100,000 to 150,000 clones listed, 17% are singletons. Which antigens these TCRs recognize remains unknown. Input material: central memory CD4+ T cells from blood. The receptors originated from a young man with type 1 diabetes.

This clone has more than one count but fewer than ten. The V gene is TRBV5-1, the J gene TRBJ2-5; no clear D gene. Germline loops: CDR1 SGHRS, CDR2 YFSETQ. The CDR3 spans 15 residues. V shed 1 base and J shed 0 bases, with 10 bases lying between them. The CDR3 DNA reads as TGCGCCAGCAGCTTGTTAACAGCCAACCAAGAGACCCAGTACTTC. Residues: CASSLLTANQETQYF.

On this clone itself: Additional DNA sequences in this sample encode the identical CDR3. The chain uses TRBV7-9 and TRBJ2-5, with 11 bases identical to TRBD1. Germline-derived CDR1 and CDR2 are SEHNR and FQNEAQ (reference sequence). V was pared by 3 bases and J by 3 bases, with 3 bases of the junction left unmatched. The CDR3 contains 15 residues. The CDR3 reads CASSFWTGGEETQYF. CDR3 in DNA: TGTGCCAGCAGCTTTTGGACAGGGGGCGAAGAGACCCAGTACTTC.

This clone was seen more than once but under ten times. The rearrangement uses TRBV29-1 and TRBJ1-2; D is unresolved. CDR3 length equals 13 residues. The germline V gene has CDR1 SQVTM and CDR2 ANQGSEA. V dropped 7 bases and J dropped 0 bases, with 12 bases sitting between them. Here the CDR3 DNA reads TGCAGCGCCTCTCTCGGGGCTAACTATGGCTACACCTTC. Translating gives CSASLGANYGYTF.

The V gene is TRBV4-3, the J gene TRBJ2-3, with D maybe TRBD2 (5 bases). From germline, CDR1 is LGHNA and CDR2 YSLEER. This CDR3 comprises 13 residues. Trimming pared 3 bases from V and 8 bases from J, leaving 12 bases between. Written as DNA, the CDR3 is TGCGCCAGCAGCCATCTAGACTACCCTACGCAGTATTTT. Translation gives CASSHLDYPTQYF.